Given below is one T cell receptor beta chain in context. Its antigen remains unidentified. This table comes from immunoSEQ multiplex PCR, and its TCRdb copy is limited to in-frame clones, with some not included. The sample consists of some 180,000 clones, roughly 85% of them appearing once. The sample is drawn from a study of Ad26.COV2.S vaccination and SARS-CoV-2 variants. Findings of the study overall: Vaccine recipients surpassed placebo recipients in spike-specific TCR breadth. Assessments of TCR breadth and depth may have underestimated the total T cell responses. For non-spike TCRs, breadth in vaccine recipients resembled that in placebo recipients.

The sequence derives from a human donor who had recovered from COVID-19. Here the sequenced sample was peripheral blood, taken after recovery from COVID-19.

The chain's CDR3 is CASSLDEGEAFF. The CDR3 DNA is TGTGCCAGCAGCTTGGACGAGGGGGAAGCTTTCTTT. The rearrangement uses TRBV5-6 and TRBJ1-1, with a possible D match to TRBD1 (5 bases). V was cut by 0 bases and J by 8 bases, with 8 bases left in between. This CDR3 is built from 12 residues. Per the germline V gene, CDR1 is SGHDT and CDR2 is YYEEEE. The full variable domain, with the rest looked up from reference TRBV5-6 and TRBJ1-1, is DAGVTQSPTHLIKTRGQQVTLRCSPKSGHDTVSWYQQALGQGPQFIFQYYEEEERQRGNFPDRFSGHQFPNYSSELNVNALLLGDSALYLCASSLDEGEAFFGQGTRLTVV.